Sequencing of this T cell receptor beta chain was carried out in a study of blood T cell repertoires in COVID-19. At the level of the study: Samples of COVID-19 (acute and convalescent) were obtained from the United States, Italy and Spain. The analysed material was cDNA or gDNA that came from T cells, B-cell-depleted T cells, or PBMCs.

This CDR3 has 14 residues. Germline CDR1 and CDR2: LGHDT and YNNKEL (reference sequence). The V gene lost 2 bases and the J gene lost 3 bases, with 10 bases spanning the gap. Authors' processing steps: Researchers report that nucleated cell counts were estimated from reference gene primer amplification. The data were produced by immunoSEQ multiplex PCR, yet TCRdb's version contains in-frame clones alone and is incomplete. The D gene and trimming were derived from the DNA, and the V and J assignments and clone size from that table. The sample has under 300,000 clones, about 90% seen once. Followed over time, Seattle patients had been enrolled while infection was active.

The specimen was peripheral blood. The clonotype originates from a woman aged 55-69 years with COVID-19, enrolled during active disease. The chain is built from TRBV3-1 (or the pseudogene TRBV3-2) and TRBJ1-2; a possible D gene is TRBD1 (6 bases). The CDR3 DNA reads as TGTGCCAGCAGCCAACCGGGACACTACTATGGCTACACCTTC. This gives the protein CASSQPGHYYGYTF.